This TCR beta chain came from a study of T cells in Graves' hyperthyroidism and ophthalmopathy. RNA transcripts yielded amplified TCR beta CDR3 regions. The primer set for the first-round RT-PCR of the TCR CDR3 was HTBI. Using its own MiXCR run on the multiplex PCR reads, TCRdb lists one record per CDR3 protein. The sample includes hundreds of thousands of distinct CDR3 sequences, more than 11% of them seen just once. V gave up 5 bases and J gave up 9 bases; unmatched junction bases: 5. The CDR3 is 13 amino acids. Germline V CDR1 and CDR2: KGHSH, LQKENI. Thyroid ultrasound and orbital computed tomography, with clinical symptoms and serum thyroxine and TRAb, informed diagnoses. Before ophthalmopathy appeared, progressors gave blood at initial hyperthyroidism diagnosis.

The V and J genes are TRBV18 and TRBJ2-1; 9 positions match TRBD1. The specimen was blood. The sequence was obtained from a woman in her 30s with Graves' hyperthyroidism that later progressed to Graves' ophthalmopathy. The CDR3 reads CASSTYRGLEQFF. CDR3 sequence (DNA): TGTGCCAGCTCAACGTACAGGGGGCTTGAGCAGTTCTTC.